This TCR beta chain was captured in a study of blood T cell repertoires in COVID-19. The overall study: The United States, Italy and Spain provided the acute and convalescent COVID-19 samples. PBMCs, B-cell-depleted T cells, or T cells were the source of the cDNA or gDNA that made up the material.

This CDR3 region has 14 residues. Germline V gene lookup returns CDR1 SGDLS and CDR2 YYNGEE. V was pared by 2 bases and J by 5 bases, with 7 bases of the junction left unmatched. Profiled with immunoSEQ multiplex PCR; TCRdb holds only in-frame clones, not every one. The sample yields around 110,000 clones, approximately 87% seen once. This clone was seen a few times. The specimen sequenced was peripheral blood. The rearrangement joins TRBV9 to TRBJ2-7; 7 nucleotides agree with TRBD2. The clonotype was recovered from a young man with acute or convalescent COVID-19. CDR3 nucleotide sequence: TGTGCCAGCAGCGTTAAAGCGGGATGGGACGAGCAGTACTTC. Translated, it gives CASSVKAGWDEQYF.